Shown below are 8 T cell receptor beta chains from a single sample sequenced in a study of blood T cells in healthy people across ages. PCR was performed a second time for 7 to 11 cycles using a sample-barcoded 5' primer and a J-beta primer mix. TCRdb ran MiXCR on the 5' RACE reads and lists one entry per CDR3 protein. This sample has about 750,000 distinct CDR3 sequences, with roughly 50% found just once. Sequencing was done on a sample of blood. The source of these receptors is a man at least 80 years old in good health.

V is TRBV20-1 and J is TRBJ1-1; D is ambiguous. CDR3 length: 15 residues. CDR1 is DFQATT and CDR2 is SNEGSKA in the germline V gene (reference sequence). V was cut by 4 bases and J by 0 bases, with 15 bases left in between. CDR3 DNA sequence: TGCAGTGCTACGCCTAGTACACCCATGAACACTGAAGCTTTCTTT. Translating it yields CSATPSTPMNTEAFF.

V is TRBV7-2 and J is TRBJ2-2, with unresolved D. The CDR3 has 15 amino acids. From germline, CDR1 is SGHTA and CDR2 FQGNSA. Trimming removed 4 bases from V and 1 base from J, with 10 bases in between. The DNA for the CDR3 is TGTGCCAGCAGCTCGCGGATGGGGAACACCGGGGAGCTGTTTTTT. Translated, it gives CASSSRMGNTGELFF.

This clonotype has more than one count but fewer than ten. The gene calls are TRBV20-1 and TRBJ2-2; perhaps TRBD2 as D (5 bases). Germline V gene lookup returns CDR1 DFQATT and CDR2 SNEGSKA (reference sequence). Trimming shortened V by 1 base and J by 7 bases, and 10 bases separated the two germline ends. The CDR3 runs to 13 residues. CDR3 region: CSARAGRGGELFF. The CDR3 region has the DNA TGCAGTGCTAGAGCGGGTCGGGGCGGGGAGCTGTTTTTT.

V usage is TRBV3-1 and J usage is TRBJ1-6; D not certain. CDR3 length: 18 residues. Germline V gene lookup returns CDR1 LGHDT and CDR2 YNNKEL (reference sequence). Trimming left V 4 bases short and J 7 bases short, with 23 bases between. The CDR3 spells CASSRGIDWGGGNSPLHF. In nucleotides, the CDR3 is TGTGCCAGCAGCCGGGGTATTGATTGGGGAGGAGGAAATTCACCCCTCCACTTT.

This clonotype came up a few times. V is TRBV28 and J is TRBJ2-5; D call uncertain. Trimming removed 6 bases from V and 0 bases from J, with 14 bases in between. The CDR3 is made up of 15 amino acids. Germline CDR1 and CDR2: MDHEN and SYDVKM. In DNA, the CDR3 is TGTGCCAGCAGCCCCACGAGCCGGGACCAAGAGACCCAGTACTTC. Translation gives CASSPTSRDQETQYF.

The CDR3 region has the DNA TGCAGTGCTAGTCCCATAATGGGCCTCACAGATACGCAGTATTTT. Protein sequence: CSASPIMGLTDTQYF. The V and J genes are TRBV20-1 and TRBJ2-3, with no clear D. The CDR3 runs 15 residues. Trimming stripped 3 bases from V and 2 bases from J, with 15 bases between. Looked up from germline, CDR1 is DFQATT and CDR2 is SNEGSKA (reference sequence).

This clonotype turned up a few times. This chain joins TRBV27 and TRBJ2-7, with 9 bases that match TRBD2. The CDR3 has 16 residues. V lost 2 bases, J lost 2 bases, and 7 bases stayed unmatched. CDR1 and CDR2 (germline): MNHEY, SMNVEV (reference sequence). The CDR3 is CASSLSLAGLTYEQYF. The CDR3 nucleotides read TGTGCCAGCAGTTTAAGCCTAGCGGGGCTAACCTACGAGCAGTACTTC.

The CDR3 spells CASSESLTATNEKLFF. DNA of the CDR3: TGTGCCAGCAGTGAAAGTTTGACGGCAACTAATGAAAAACTGTTTTTT. V and J are TRBV6-1 and TRBJ1-4, with no clear D. The CDR3 length is 16 residues. The germline CDR1 and CDR2 sequences are MNHNS and SASEGT. Trimming took off 2 bases at V and 0 bases at J, with 10 bases between the two ends.